The rows below give T cell receptor beta chains drawn from one sample of a study of blood T cell repertoires in COVID-19. This table comes from immunoSEQ multiplex PCR, and its TCRdb copy is limited to in-frame clones, with some not included. This table has more than 250,000 clones, over 70% appearing once. Sequenced input: peripheral blood. The source of these receptors is a human donor in a cohort sampled during active COVID-19. CDR3s include the opening cysteine and the closing phenylalanine or tryptophan. The order of the fields is D gene, V gene, J gene, clone size, CDR3 DNA, CDR3 protein. The D gene is left open where the match is weak. Where a row states a size, it is once, few, many or the class of an expanded clone; other rows omit it.

TRBD1	TRBV2	TRBJ1-5	.	TGTGCCAGCAGCTCCGGGACAGAGGGCTTAAAGCCCCAGCATTTT	CASSSGTEGLKPQHF
TRBD2	TRBV3-1/TRBV3-2	TRBJ2-1	.	TGTGCCAGCAGCCACTTCACATTAGCGGGAGCCAATGAGCAGTTCTTC	CASSHFTLAGANEQFF
.	TRBV6-5	TRBJ1-5	.	TGTGCCAGCCTACAAGCGAATAGCAATCAGCCCCAGCATTTT	CASLQANSNQPQHF
.	TRBV7-9	TRBJ2-2	.	TGTGCCAGCAGCAACGGACTGGTCGGGTTGGGGGAGCTGTTTTTT	CASSNGLVGLGELFF
.	TRBV7-9	TRBJ1-1	.	TGTGCCAGCAGCTTATTTCAGGGGGAAGCTTTCTTT	CASSLFQGEAFF
.	TRBV11-2	TRBJ2-2	.	TGTGCCAGCAAGATACCGGGGGGCCCGAACACCGGGGAGCTGTTTTTT	CASKIPGGPNTGELFF
TRBD2	TRBV27	TRBJ2-7	few	TGTGCCAGCAACCCAGCCCAGGGACTAGTCCACGAGCAGTACTTC	CASNPAQGLVHEQYF
.	TRBV12-3/TRBV12-4	TRBJ2-5	.	TGTGCCAGCCGAGAGGGTACAGAGACCCAGTACTTC	CASREGTETQYF
TRBD1	TRBV3-1/TRBV3-2	TRBJ1-5	.	TGTGCCAGCAGCCTCGGACAGGGAGGGAATGGCAATCAGCCCCAGCATTTT	CASSLGQGGNGNQPQHF
TRBD2	TRBV7-2	TRBJ2-2	.	TGTGCCAGCAGCACCCGGACTAGCGGGAGGGCGGCCGGGGAGCTGTTTTTT	CASSTRTSGRAAGELFF
.	TRBV5-1	TRBJ2-1	.	TGCGCCAGCAGCTCCCATCCAGGTCGGAATGAGCAGTTCTTC	CASSSHPGRNEQFF
TRBD1	TRBV19	TRBJ1-1	.	TGTGCCAGTAGTATGGGGGACAGGGGAAAGAACACTGAAGCTTTCTTT	CASSMGDRGKNTEAFF
TRBD2	TRBV6-2/TRBV6-3	TRBJ2-5	.	TGTGCCAGCAGTGATTTCAGCGGGGTTCAAGAGACCCAGTACTTC	CASSDFSGVQETQYF
.	TRBV9	TRBJ1-2	.	TGTGCCAGCAGCCTGAGGGGGGGCTACACCTTC	CASSLRGGYTF
.	TRBV27	TRBJ1-5	.	TGTGCCAGCAGTTTACAGGGACACAGCAATCAGCCCCAGCATTTT	CASSLQGHSNQPQHF
TRBD1	TRBV19	TRBJ2-2	.	TGTGCCAGTAGGTCCCGGGACAGGGGAGTGCTGTTTTTT	CASRSRDRGVLFF
TRBD1	TRBV24-1	TRBJ2-7	.	TGTGCCTCGGCACACAGGGGGACCTACGAGCAGTACTTC	CASAHRGTYEQYF
.	TRBV6-6	TRBJ1-2	.	TGTGCCAGCGGGTCAGCGTCAAACTATGGCTACACCTTC	CASGSASNYGYTF
.	TRBV7-9	TRBJ2-3	.	TGTGCCAGCAGCCAGGGGACGCGGAAAGATACGCAGTATTTT	CASSQGTRKDTQYF
TRBD1	TRBV6-2/TRBV6-3	TRBJ2-5	.	TGTGCCAGCAGTCAGACAGGGGAGACCCAGTACTTC	CASSQTGETQYF
.	TRBV5-1	TRBJ2-5	.	TGCGCCAGCAGCTTGGCAGGTGACCAAGAGACCCAGTACTTC	CASSLAGDQETQYF
TRBD2	TRBV3-1/TRBV3-2	TRBJ2-4	.	TGTGCCAGCAGCCAGAACTCGGCGGGAGCGTTCAAAAACATTCAGTACTTC	CASSQNSAGAFKNIQYF
.	TRBV5-6	TRBJ1-3	.	TGTGCCAGCAGCTTGGTTCAGTCTGGAAACACCATATATTTT	CASSLVQSGNTIYF
TRBD2	TRBV9	TRBJ2-2	.	TGTGCCAGCAGCGTAGTAGCGGGGGGGCCGATGAGAACCGGGGAGCTGTTTTTT	CASSVVAGGPMRTGELFF
TRBD2	TRBV9	TRBJ2-7	.	TGTGCCAGCAGCGCCCACCAGGAACTAGCGGGGGACTCCTACGAGCAGTACTTC	CASSAHQELAGDSYEQYF
.	TRBV5-4	TRBJ2-5	.	TGTGCCAGCAGCGGGGTCGCGGGTACTCAGGAGACCCAGTACTTC	CASSGVAGTQETQYF
.	TRBV6-5	TRBJ1-2	once	TGTGCCAGCACTCGAGGGTTCCCGAACTATGGCTACACCTTC	CASTRGFPNYGYTF
.	TRBV11-1	TRBJ1-1	.	TGTGCCAGCAGCCTTAGATTTTCCACTGAAGCTTTCTTT	CASSLRFSTEAFF
.	TRBV5-1	TRBJ2-5	.	TGCGCCAGCAGCTGGCAGCGCCCCCCGTACTTC	CASSWQRPPYF
.	TRBV28	TRBJ2-7	.	TGTGCCAGCAGCCCCGGGTGGGAGCAGTACTTC	CASSPGWEQYF
.	TRBV27	TRBJ1-1	.	TGTGCCAGCAGTTCGATGGGGAGGTGGGTAATGAACACTGAAGCTTTCTTT	CASSSMGRWVMNTEAFF
TRBD2	TRBV28	TRBJ2-7	.	TGTGCCAGCAGTTTTCCGGCTAGCGGGGGGAAGTTAAACTTC	CASSFPASGGKLNF
.	TRBV10-3	TRBJ2-5	once	TGTGCCATCAGTGGGGACTTAGGGGCTCAAGAGACCCAGTACTTC	CAISGDLGAQETQYF
TRBD2	TRBV6-1	TRBJ2-5	once	TGTGCCAGCAGTGAGAGATTCGGGAGGCAAGAGACCCAGTACTTC	CASSERFGRQETQYF
.	TRBV6-2/TRBV6-3	TRBJ1-1	.	TGTGCCAGCAGTATGGCCAGGAACACTGAAGCTTTCTTT	CASSMARNTEAFF
TRBD1	TRBV18	TRBJ1-5	.	TGTGCCAGCTCACCCGGGACAGGCCCATTTGGCAATCAGCCCCAGCATTTT	CASSPGTGPFGNQPQHF
TRBD2	TRBV2	TRBJ2-5	.	TGTGCCAGCACCCAAGCGGGGGGGCATGAGACCCAGTACTTC	CASTQAGGHETQYF
.	TRBV6-1	TRBJ2-7	.	TGTGCCAGCAGTCCGGACAGAGTTTCCTACGAGCAGTACTTC	CASSPDRVSYEQYF
.	TRBV12-3/TRBV12-4	TRBJ2-7	.	TGTGCCAGCAGTTTTTTGACTTCCTACGAGCAGTACTTC	CASSFLTSYEQYF
TRBD2	TRBV5-4	TRBJ2-1	.	TGTGCCAGCAGCTTGGCGCAGCGGGGGGCCTATGAGCAGTTCTTC	CASSLAQRGAYEQFF
.	TRBV11-3	TRBJ2-5	.	TGTGCCAGCAGCTTAGATTCCCGGGAGACCCAGTACTTC	CASSLDSRETQYF
TRBD2	TRBV5-6	TRBJ2-1	.	TGTGCCAGCAGCTTTCGGACTAGCGGGGAAGCGAGTGAGCAGTTCTTC	CASSFRTSGEASEQFF